The clone carrying this T cell receptor beta chain showed up just once. Its antigen is not known. This record belongs to a study of T cell responses to AZD1222 COVID-19 vaccine. Study information: Second-dose intervals near 4 or 12 weeks were combined.

Overall study results and limits: The study found Spike-specific TCR breadth and depth rose after two AZD1222 doses. Across the whole spike, CD4 TCRs peaked at regions 160-218 and 743-854. Most donors were white British, females outnumbered males, and clonal diversity was possibly underestimated.

The CDR3 has 18 amino acids. Method: immunoSEQ multiplex PCR; TCRdb's copy keeps in-frame clones and lacks some. Seen here are about 120,000 clones, about 90% observed once, and the top ten hold over 5%. Sequenced here: peripheral blood, sampled on day 0 of AZD1222 vaccination. The rearrangement joins TRBV21-1 to TRBJ1-1. TRBV21-1 is listed as a pseudogene. This sequence originates from an adult in good health. CDR3 in amino acids: CIPPPFRSSRLMNTEAFF. CDR3 DNA sequence: TGTATCCCTCCCCCGTTCCGCAGTAGTAGGCTTATGAACACTGAAGCTTTCTTT.